The TCR beta chain described here comes from a study of cytomegalovirus exposure and HLA in healthy donors. Overall study context: There were more than 350 genotyped donors. Of these, roughly 86% fell in the genetic ancestry cluster associated with self-reported Caucasian donors.

The PCR contained 60 Vbeta and 13 Jbeta primers. This table comes from immunoSEQ multiplex PCR, and its TCRdb copy is limited to in-frame clones, with some not included. The sample contains about 200,000 clones, under 90% of which appear only once. Trimming took off 5 bases at V and 4 bases at J, with 9 bases between the two ends. There are 13 residues in the CDR3. Germline V gene lookup returns CDR1 LNHDA and CDR2 SQIVND (reference sequence). This chain uses TRBV19 with TRBJ1-3, with D hard to call. The sequence was obtained from a boy under 10 years old in good health and CMV-seronegative. The sample comprised PBMCs. The CDR3 spells CASSLGLGNTIYF. DNA for the CDR3: TGTGCCAGTAGTTTGGGCCTAGGAAACACCATATATTTT.